This TCR beta chain was sequenced for a study of shared clonotypes between healthy human individuals. Turning to this clone: Its antigen is unknown.

Adult donors, all healthy and HIV-negative, had no recent acute infections or vaccinations. Study results and caveats: Larger richness was generally estimated for naive than memory subsets.

Authors' data handling: ImmunoSEQ only sent back junction sequences with no quality scores, so filtering was done differently. TCRdb keeps only in-frame clones here, not all; method: immunoSEQ multiplex PCR. The DNA was the basis for D and trimming; V, J and clone size are from that table. This table has 2 million to 2.5 million clones, about 92% appearing once. V shed 4 bases and J 6 bases; nucleotides not matched to a gene: 12. Germline V gene sequence: CDR1 LGHNA, CDR2 YNFKEQ. The CDR3 length is 16 residues. The V gene is TRBV4-2, the J gene TRBJ2-1, with 7 bases lining up with TRBD1. The sample taken for sequencing was naive CD4+ T cells from PBMCs. The subset was: CD45RA+ positively selected. The source is a man younger than 35 in good health. Some clones in this sample may be carry-over from other donors' samples. CDR3 DNA: TGTGCCAGCAGCCGATTAGGGCAGGGGGAGTTCAATGAGCAGTTCTTC. Translated: CASSRLGQGEFNEQFF.